The source of this TCR beta chain is a study of shared clonotypes between healthy human individuals (dated by TCRdb to 2020 to 2022). Looking at the study overall: Two women and a few men aged 18 to 49 years were included in the cohort. To estimate repertoire size and how much clonotypes are shared between individuals, the study performed deep sequencing of blood TCR repertoires from about five healthy adults. Per donor, leukapheresis produced somewhere between about 0.85 and 8.9 billion PBMCs. For each donor, CD4 naive and CD4 memory were each given three plates, CD8 naive was given two plates, and CD8 memory was given one plate. To increase sequencing depth and limit assay-specific biases, TCR repertoire library preparation and sequencing were carried out by different laboratories using diverse techniques.

Donors were healthy HIV-negative adults with no recently reported acute infections or vaccinations. Every donor was a Caucasian adult living in Nashville, Tennessee, USA. Magnetic negative selection was used to enrich CD4+ T cells, after which naive cells were positively selected on CD45RA and the negative fraction became the memory subset. Blood was collected by leukapheresis, and PBMCs were isolated by Ficoll-Histopaque density gradient centrifugation and then cryopreserved in liquid nitrogen vapor phase. Purity and quantity of every magnetically sorted T cell population were checked by analytical flow cytometry. Genomic DNA was isolated from each sorted fraction and quantified by UV absorbance on a Nanodrop 2000c. Using the deep immunoSEQ assay, multiplex PCR amplified TCR CDR3 regions from genomic DNA. Genomic DNA extracted from each cell subset was distributed evenly over all wells of several immunoSEQ 96-well plates, and each plate served as one replicate. Each replicate PCR for sorted subsets received approximately 200 ng genomic DNA, equal to 30,000 or so T cell genomes. Purified libraries were measured with a Qubit 3.0 fluorometer, size-checked on a Bioanalyzer 2100, and measured again with the KAPA Library Quantification kit. Every immunoSEQ 96-well plate was sequenced on a dedicated single-read 150-cycle Illumina NextSeq 550 flow cell. In the original analysis: Because the immunoSEQ output held only junctional sequences and lacked quality scores, the filtering could not match the filtering applied to full-length reads. Sequences were annotated with PyIR, a Python wrapper for IgBLAST v1.9, and V/J genes and CDR3 were assigned using IMGT germline references. Reads were removed for weak V/J assignments (E-value above 1e-6), missing CDR3, stop codons, out-of-frame junctions, or ambiguous translated residues. V3J clonotypes were defined by identical inferred V gene, J gene, and CDR3 amino acid sequence. Percentage overlap between repertoires was computed as shared unique clonotypes divided by the size of the smaller repertoire. Richness of each repertoire was evaluated using RTK rarefaction, the Chao1 estimator, and Recon v2.1 estimates of unobserved clonotypes. OLGA was used to compute generation probabilities for all TCRbeta clonotypes that the gDNA method yielded from a few donors. TCRdb stores this immuneACCESS table with in-frame sequences only. Part of the clones is absent; in the studies checked, under half of the shortfall reflects unresolved V genes, and no reason is known for the rest. That table gives V, J and clone size, and the DNA gave D and trimming. This sample comprises approximately 1,000,000 clones, 70% to 80% of them detected only once. The ten largest clones capture roughly 0.56% of the sample.

Reading the germline V gene gives CDR1 MDHEN and CDR2 SYDVKM. The CDR3 runs 15 residues from the cysteine to the phenylalanine. Left in the record is the CDR3 DNA by itself, 45 bases read in frame from the first base. V is shortened by 8 bases, J by 2 bases, and the region joining them spans 19 bases. As regards this clone: No cognate antigen has been identified for it. Within one base of it there is no much larger clone, and no base qualities were kept.

The paper as a whole reports these results and caveats: Naive subsets generally had larger estimated clonotype richness than memory subsets. Roughly 5.2% of naive CD4, roughly 3.5% of naive CD8, roughly 2.4% of memory CD4, and more than 0.35% of memory CD8 clonotypes were shared across several donors. Sampling was restricted to blood, and TCR repertoires in tissue are likely to differ from TCR repertoires in blood. The genetic and exposure-history diversity represented was limited by the small number of donors. Rarefaction of sorted-subset datasets indicated incomplete sequencing despite the large sequencing depth. Based on pairwise subsampling, the degree of clonotype sharing among donors was expected to be affected by sequencing depth. Compared with non-shared clonotypes, clonotypes shared by all four sorted-subset donors had higher generation probabilities.

What was sequenced was memory CD4+ T cells from PBMCs. The sample's cell subset or site, from its label and the paper: CD45RA-negative fraction. The chain is assembled from TRBV28 and TRBJ2-7; a tentative D call is TRBD2 (7 bases match). This sequence originates from a man aged 18 to 30 in good health. Some clones in this sample may be carry-over from other donors' samples. The nucleotide sequence reads TGTGCCAGCTCCTTAGGGGGGACTACTACCTACGAGCAGTACTTC. Its protein reads: CASSLGGTTTYEQYF.